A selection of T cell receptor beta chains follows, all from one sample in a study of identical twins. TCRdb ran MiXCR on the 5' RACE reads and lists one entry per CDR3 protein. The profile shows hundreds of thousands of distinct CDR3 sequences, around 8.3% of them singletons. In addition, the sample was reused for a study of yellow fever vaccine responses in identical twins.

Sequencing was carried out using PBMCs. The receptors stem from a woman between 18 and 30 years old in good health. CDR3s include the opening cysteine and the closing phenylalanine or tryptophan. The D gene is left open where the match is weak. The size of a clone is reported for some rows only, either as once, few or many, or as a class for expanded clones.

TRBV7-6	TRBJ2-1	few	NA	CASSLEEDEQFF	TGTGCCAGCAGCCTGGAAGAGGATGAGCAGTTCTTC
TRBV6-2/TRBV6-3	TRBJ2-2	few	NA	CASSYEEGGVGGELFF	TGTGCCAGCAGTTACGAGGAGGGGGGCGTCGGCGGGGAGCTGTTTTTT
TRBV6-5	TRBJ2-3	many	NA	CASSYSDSTDTQYF	TGTGCCAGCAGTTACTCCGACAGCACAGATACGCAGTATTTT
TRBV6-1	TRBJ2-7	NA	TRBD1	CASRPNEGTALKFYEQYF	TGTGCCAGCAGACCGAACGAGGGGACAGCCTTAAAATTTTACGAGCAGTACTTC
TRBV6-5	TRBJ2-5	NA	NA	CASSYSTQVQETQYF	TGTGCCAGCAGTTACTCGACGCAGGTTCAAGAGACCCAGTACTTC
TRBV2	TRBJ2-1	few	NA	CASSVLQYNEQFF	TGTGCCAGCAGTGTTCTCCAATACAATGAGCAGTTCTTC
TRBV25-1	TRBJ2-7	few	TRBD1	CASSDLSGTGSYEQYF	TGTGCCAGCAGTGATCTATCCGGGACAGGAAGCTACGAGCAGTACTTC
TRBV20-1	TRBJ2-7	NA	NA	CSARSSPRVIYEQYF	TGCAGTGCTAGATCCTCCCCCCGGGTTATTTACGAGCAGTACTTC
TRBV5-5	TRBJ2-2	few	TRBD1	CATQDRGTTGELFF	TGTGCCACCCAGGACAGGGGGACCACCGGGGAGCTGTTTTTT
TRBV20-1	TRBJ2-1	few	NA	CSCGVGRRNEQFF	TGCAGTTGCGGGGTGGGGAGGAGAAATGAGCAGTTCTTC
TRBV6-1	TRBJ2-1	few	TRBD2	CASKKGGGDYNEQFF	TGTGCCAGCAAAAAGGGCGGGGGGGACTACAATGAGCAGTTCTTC
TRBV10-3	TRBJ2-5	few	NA	CAISESLAGAYQETQYF	TGTGCCATCAGTGAGTCACTTGCGGGCGCCTACCAAGAGACCCAGTACTTC
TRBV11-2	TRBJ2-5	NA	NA	CASSSTGGLQETQYF	TGTGCCAGCAGCTCGACAGGTGGACTCCAAGAGACCCAGTACTTC
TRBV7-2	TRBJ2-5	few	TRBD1	CASSSWTGTAETQYF	TGTGCCAGCAGCTCATGGACCGGGACAGCAGAGACCCAGTACTTC
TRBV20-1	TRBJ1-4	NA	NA	CSARDPRATNEKLFF	TGCAGTGCTAGAGACCCCAGAGCAACTAATGAAAAACTGTTTTTT
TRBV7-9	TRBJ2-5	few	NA	CASSLDAAWTQETQYF	TGTGCCAGCAGCTTAGATGCGGCGTGGACACAAGAGACCCAGTACTTC
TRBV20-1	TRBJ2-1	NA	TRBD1	CSARDSEGTGRYNEQFF	TGCAGTGCTAGAGATTCGGAGGGGACAGGGCGTTACAATGAGCAGTTCTTC
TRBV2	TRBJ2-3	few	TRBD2	CASVGREGTDTQYF	TGTGCCAGCGTCGGGCGGGAGGGGACAGATACGCAGTATTTT
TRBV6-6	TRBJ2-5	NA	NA	CATLQAYQETQYF	TGTGCCACGTTACAGGCGTACCAAGAGACCCAGTACTTC
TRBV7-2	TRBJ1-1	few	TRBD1	CASSFGTGLLNTEAFF	TGTGCCAGCAGCTTCGGGACAGGGCTTCTGAACACTGAAGCTTTCTTT
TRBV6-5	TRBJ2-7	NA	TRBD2	CASSYSSSGGGYEQYF	TGTGCCAGCAGTTACTCGAGCTCCGGCGGGGGCTACGAGCAGTACTTC
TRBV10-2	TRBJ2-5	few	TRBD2	CASSYPSLAGRNVETQYF	TGCGCCAGCAGTTATCCCTCTCTAGCGGGCCGGAATGTTGAGACCCAGTACTTC
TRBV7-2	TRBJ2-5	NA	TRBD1	CASSSDRAETQYF	TGTGCCAGCAGCAGTGACAGGGCAGAGACCCAGTACTTC
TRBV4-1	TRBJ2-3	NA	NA	CASSLTFTDTQYF	TGCGCCAGCAGCCTAACGTTCACAGATACGCAGTATTTT
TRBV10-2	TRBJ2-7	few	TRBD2	CASTGLVNEQYF	TGCGCCAGCACGGGACTAGTTAACGAGCAGTACTTC
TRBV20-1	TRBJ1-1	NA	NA	CSARDDAGVWTEAFF	TGCAGTGCTAGAGATGACGCAGGGGTGTGGACTGAAGCTTTCTTT
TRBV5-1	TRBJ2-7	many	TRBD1	CASSLANRGYEQYF	TGCGCCAGCAGCTTGGCCAACAGGGGATACGAGCAGTACTTC
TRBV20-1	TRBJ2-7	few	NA	CSARDPGSYEQYF	TGCAGTGCTAGAGATCCAGGGTCCTACGAGCAGTACTTC
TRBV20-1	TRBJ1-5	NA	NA	CSARSRGMDQPQHF	TGCAGTGCTAGGAGTAGGGGCATGGATCAGCCCCAGCATTTT
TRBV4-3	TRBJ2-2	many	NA	CASSQEGPGELFF	TGCGCCAGCAGCCAAGAGGGCCCCGGGGAGCTGTTTTTT
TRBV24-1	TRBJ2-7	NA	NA	CATSDPRDGYEQYF	TGTGCCACCAGTGATCCAAGGGACGGATACGAGCAGTACTTC
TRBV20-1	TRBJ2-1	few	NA	CSARTNSNEQFF	TGCAGTGCTAGAACGAACAGCAATGAGCAGTTCTTC
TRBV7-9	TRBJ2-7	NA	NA	CASSSPFTYEQYF	TGTGCCAGCAGCTCACCTTTTACCTACGAGCAGTACTTC
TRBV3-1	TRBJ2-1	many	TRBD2	CASSQEVERGLAGGPRDNEQFF	TGTGCCAGCAGCCAAGAGGTCGAGAGAGGACTAGCGGGGGGGCCGAGAGACAATGAGCAGTTCTTC
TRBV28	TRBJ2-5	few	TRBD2	CASVATSGGGETQYF	TGTGCCAGCGTCGCGACTAGCGGGGGAGGGGAGACCCAGTACTTC
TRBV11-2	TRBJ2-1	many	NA	CASGWGFYNEQFF	TGTGCCAGCGGTTGGGGCTTCTACAATGAGCAGTTCTTC
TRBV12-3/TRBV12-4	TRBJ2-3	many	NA	CASSSTPTRTDTQYF	TGTGCCAGCAGTTCAACGCCGACTCGCACGGATACGCAGTATTTT
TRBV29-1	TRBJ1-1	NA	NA	CSVQQRNTEAFF	TGCAGCGTTCAGCAGAGGAACACTGAAGCTTTCTTT
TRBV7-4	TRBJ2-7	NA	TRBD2	CASSRLPGLAGGHWYEQYF	TGTGCCAGCAGCCGGCTACCGGGACTAGCGGGAGGGCACTGGTACGAGCAGTACTTC
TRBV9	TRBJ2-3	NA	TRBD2	CASSVASGGPTQYF	TGTGCCAGCAGCGTAGCTAGCGGGGGGCCCACGCAGTATTTT
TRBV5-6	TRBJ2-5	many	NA	CASSFNGRGFGETQYF	TGTGCCAGCAGCTTCAATGGACGGGGCTTTGGAGAGACCCAGTACTTC
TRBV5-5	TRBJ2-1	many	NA	CASSLAPSSHQIF	TGTGCCAGCAGCTTGGCCCCGAGTAGCCATCAAATCTTC
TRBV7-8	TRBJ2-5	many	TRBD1	CASSPNTGTGETQYF	TGTGCCAGCAGCCCGAATACAGGGACAGGAGAGACCCAGTACTTC
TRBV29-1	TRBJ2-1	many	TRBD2	CSVWGLAGLSSYNEQFF	TGCAGCGTTTGGGGTCTAGCGGGGTTGAGCTCCTACAATGAGCAGTTCTTC
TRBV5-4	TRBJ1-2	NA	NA	CASSFRVEINYGYTF	TGTGCCAGCAGCTTTCGGGTCGAGATTAACTATGGCTACACCTTC
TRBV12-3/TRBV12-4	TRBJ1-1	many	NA	CASSFQQGWTEAFF	TGTGCCAGCAGTTTCCAGCAGGGCTGGACTGAAGCTTTCTTT
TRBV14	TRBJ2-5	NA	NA	CASSQDPAASQYF	TGTGCCAGCAGCCAAGATCCGGCCGCTAGCCAGTACTTC
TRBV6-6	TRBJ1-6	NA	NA	CASSDPPRSPLHF	TGTGCCAGCAGTGACCCGCCCCGTTCACCCCTCCACTTT
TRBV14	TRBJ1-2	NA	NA	CASSQDFGGALSEYGYTF	TGTGCCAGCAGCCAAGATTTTGGGGGGGCTCTGTCGGAATATGGCTACACCTTC
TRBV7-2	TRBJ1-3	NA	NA	CASSLVGGTGNTIYF	TGTGCCAGCAGCTTAGTTGGAGGGACAGGAAACACCATATATTTT
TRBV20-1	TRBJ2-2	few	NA	CSARLRTTGELFF	TGCAGTGCCCGCCTGAGGACCACCGGGGAGCTGTTTTTT
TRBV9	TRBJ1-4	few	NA	CASSTQGGWGEKLFF	TGTGCCAGCAGCACCCAGGGTGGCTGGGGTGAAAAACTGTTTTTT
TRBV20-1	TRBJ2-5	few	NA	CSASGAQYF	TGCAGTGCTAGCGGCGCCCAGTACTTC